This TCR beta chain was captured by sequencing in a study of liver allograft versus peripheral blood T cells. The overall study: What was compared were the T cell receptor repertoires in transplanted livers and those in the peripheral blood of recipients.

TCRdb used MiXCR to reprocess the reads, holding one entry per CDR3 protein. The sample lists more than 1,000 distinct CDR3 sequences, around 19% occurring once. By sample fraction, this clonotype is medium-sized. The germline V and J ends were trimmed by 6 bases and 6 bases, with 12 bases remaining between them. The CDR3 consists of 14 residues. The genes are TRBV12-3 or TRBV12-4 and TRBJ1-6; no definite D call. This receptor was obtained from a human patient who had a liver transplant. Some T cells may be provided by the graft donor. The CDR3 region is CASSSLIINSPLHF. CDR3 DNA: TGTGCCAGCAGCTCACTAATCATTAATTCACCCCTCCACTTT.